This TCR delta chain was identified during a study of γδ T cells in repeated Plasmodium falciparum infection. This clone was counted only a few times. The protein given by TCRdb reflects a much larger clone and differs at residue 6 from this DNA's translation, likely from a read error; the protein shown is the DNA's translation. TCRdb re-called clones from the multiplex PCR reads using CATT. The repertoire holds 80,000 to 95,000 delta-chain clones, with more than 1.4% as singletons. Germline V lookup: CDR1 GEAIGNYY, CDR2 EKD. V shed 0 bases and J shed 1 base, with 8 bases lying between them. CDR3 length: 15 residues. Bulk repertoires came from Vgamma9/Vdelta2+ or Vdelta2-negative gammadelta T cells flow-sorted from PBMC.

Sequences were obtained from gamma-delta T cells from blood. This TCR was sampled from a pool of human donors (malaria-infected and uninfected, not separated). The V and J genes are TRDV2 and TRDJ2, with a tentative D call TRDD3 (6 bases). Because TCRdb records no J gene, it was assigned here through a match of the DNA to germline. CDR3 residues: CACDTGGDLTAQLFF. The CDR3 region has the DNA TGTGCCTGTGACACCGGGGGGGATTTGACAGCACAACTCTTCTTT.